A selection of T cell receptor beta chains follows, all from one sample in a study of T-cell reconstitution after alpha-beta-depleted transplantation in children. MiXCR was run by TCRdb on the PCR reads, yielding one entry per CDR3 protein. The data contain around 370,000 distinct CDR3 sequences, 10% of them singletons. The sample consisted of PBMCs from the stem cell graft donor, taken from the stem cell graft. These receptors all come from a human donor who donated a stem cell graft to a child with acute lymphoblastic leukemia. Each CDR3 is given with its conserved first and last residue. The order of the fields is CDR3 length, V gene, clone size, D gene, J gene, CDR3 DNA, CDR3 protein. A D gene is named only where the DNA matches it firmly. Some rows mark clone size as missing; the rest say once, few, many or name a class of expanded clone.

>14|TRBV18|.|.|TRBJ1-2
TGTGCCAGTTCCAGGGAACTAGTCAACTATGGCTACACCTTC
CASSRELVNYGYTF
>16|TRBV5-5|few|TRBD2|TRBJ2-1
TGTGCCAGCAGCTTGGTACTAGCGGGAGTATACAATGAGCAGTTCTTC
CASSLVLAGVYNEQFF
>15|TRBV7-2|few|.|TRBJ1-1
TGTGCCAGCAGCTTACTGTACGGGCGGAACACTGAAGCTTTCTTT
CASSLLYGRNTEAFF
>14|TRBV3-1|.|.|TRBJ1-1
TGTGCCAGCAGCCAAGAGGCACCGAACACTGAAGCTTTCTTT
CASSQEAPNTEAFF
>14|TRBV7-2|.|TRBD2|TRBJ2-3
TGTGCCAGCAGCACGGGACTAGCCATAGATACGCAGTATTTT
CASSTGLAIDTQYF
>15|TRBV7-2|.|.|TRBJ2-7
TGTGCCAGCAGCTTAGACGGGGCCCTCTCCTACGAGCAGTACTTC
CASSLDGALSYEQYF
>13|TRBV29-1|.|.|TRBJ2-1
TGCAGCGTTGAATGGGGAGCCGGAAATGAGCAGTTCTTC
CSVEWGAGNEQFF
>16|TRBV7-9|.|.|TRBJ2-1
TGTGCCAGCAGCTTTAGGCGGGAAATCTCCTACAATGAGCAGTTCTTC
CASSFRREISYNEQFF
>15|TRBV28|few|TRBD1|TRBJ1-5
TGTGCCAGCATAGAGGGGGACAGGACGAATCAGCCCCAGCATTTT
CASIEGDRTNQPQHF
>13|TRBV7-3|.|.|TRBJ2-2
TGTGCCAGCAGCTACCCGGGCACCGGGGAGCTGTTTTTT
CASSYPGTGELFF
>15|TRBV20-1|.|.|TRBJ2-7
TGCAGTGCTAGAGCCAAAGCGTTAAGCTCCTACGAGCAGTACTTC
CSARAKALSSYEQYF
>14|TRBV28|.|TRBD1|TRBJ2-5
TGTGCCAGCAGCACCGGGACAGGGGCTGAGACCCAGTACTTC
CASSTGTGAETQYF
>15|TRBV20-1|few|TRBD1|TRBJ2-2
TGCAGTGCTAGAGACCGGGACAGGGTCACCGGGGAGCTGTTTTTT
CSARDRDRVTGELFF
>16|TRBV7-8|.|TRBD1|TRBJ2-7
TGTGCCAGCAGCTTTCACTTCAGGGGGCTACTCTACGAGCAGTACTTC
CASSFHFRGLLYEQYF
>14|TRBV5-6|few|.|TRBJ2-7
TGTGCCAGCAGCTTGGTTTTCAGGTCCTACGAGCAGTACTTC
CASSLVFRSYEQYF
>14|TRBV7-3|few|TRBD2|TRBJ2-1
TGTGCCAGCAGCAGGGGACTAGCCGCATACGAGCAGTTCTTC
CASSRGLAAYEQFF